These T cell receptor beta chains were read from a single sample in a study of T cell responses to AZD1222 COVID-19 vaccine. The repertoire was sequenced with immunoSEQ multiplex PCR; TCRdb's copy has only in-frame clones and lacks some. The sample yields about 98,000 clones, roughly nine tenths seen once. This specimen consisted of peripheral blood, obtained on day 0 of AZD1222 vaccination. The receptors come from an adult in good health. Both conserved end residues are part of each CDR3. Each record gives: D gene, clone size, J gene, V gene, CDR3 protein, CDR3 DNA. The D gene is left open where the match is weak. Some rows have no size entry. The others give once, few or many, or a class for an expanded clone.

D gene: NA; clone size: NA; J gene: TRBJ1-1; V gene: TRBV6-2/TRBV6-3; CDR3 protein: CASSYRGVKGAFF; CDR3 DNA: TGTGCCAGCAGTTACAGGGGAGTTAAGGGCGCTTTCTTT
D gene: NA; clone size: NA; J gene: TRBJ1-3; V gene: TRBV15; CDR3 protein: CATSRGRDAISGNTIYF; CDR3 DNA: TGTGCCACCAGCAGAGGAAGGGACGCCATCTCTGGAAACACCATATATTTT
D gene: NA; clone size: NA; J gene: TRBJ2-7; V gene: TRBV21-1; CDR3 protein: CASSNDRLYRQYF; CDR3 DNA: TGTGCCAGCAGCAATGATCGGCTCTACAGGCAGTACTTC
D gene: TRBD1; clone size: once; J gene: TRBJ1-1; V gene: TRBV19; CDR3 protein: CASSSRDRALDTEAFF; CDR3 DNA: TGTGCCAGTAGCTCGAGGGACAGGGCCCTCGACACTGAAGCTTTCTTT
D gene: NA; clone size: NA; J gene: TRBJ1-5; V gene: TRBV6-5; CDR3 protein: CAGRTVYSNQPQHF; CDR3 DNA: TGTGCCGGCAGGACAGTTTATAGCAATCAGCCCCAGCATTTT
D gene: NA; clone size: once; J gene: TRBJ1-3; V gene: TRBV5-6; CDR3 protein: CASSWWVPGNTIYF; CDR3 DNA: TGTGCCAGCAGCTGGTGGGTCCCTGGAAACACCATATATTTT
D gene: TRBD2; clone size: NA; J gene: TRBJ2-7; V gene: TRBV7-8; CDR3 protein: CASSPLAVFYEQYF; CDR3 DNA: TGTGCCAGCAGTCCACTAGCGGTCTTCTACGAGCAGTACTTC
D gene: NA; clone size: NA; J gene: TRBJ2-2; V gene: TRBV11-3; CDR3 protein: CASSFASSGTGELFF; CDR3 DNA: TGTGCCAGCAGCTTTGCCAGCTCGGGCACCGGGGAGCTGTTTTTT
D gene: TRBD1; clone size: NA; J gene: TRBJ2-1; V gene: TRBV7-3; CDR3 protein: CASSLGQGVDNEQFF; CDR3 DNA: TGTGCCAGCAGCTTAGGGCAGGGGGTCGACAATGAGCAGTTCTTC
D gene: NA; clone size: NA; J gene: TRBJ1-2; V gene: TRBV20-1; CDR3 protein: CSAIRWDGYTF; CDR3 DNA: TGCAGTGCTATACGTTGGGATGGCTACACCTTC
D gene: NA; clone size: NA; J gene: TRBJ2-5; V gene: TRBV7-2; CDR3 protein: CASSHQETQYF; CDR3 DNA: TGTGCCAGCAGCCACCAAGAGACCCAGTACTTC
D gene: NA; clone size: NA; J gene: TRBJ1-4; V gene: TRBV15; CDR3 protein: CATSRDLRETAEKLFF; CDR3 DNA: TGTGCCACCAGCAGAGATTTGAGGGAAACGGCTGAAAAACTGTTTTTT
D gene: NA; clone size: NA; J gene: TRBJ2-4; V gene: TRBV28; CDR3 protein: CASSPAPQGGNIQYF; CDR3 DNA: TGTGCCAGCAGTCCCGCCCCCCAAGGAGGTAACATTCAGTACTTC
D gene: NA; clone size: NA; J gene: TRBJ1-1; V gene: TRBV15; CDR3 protein: CATSREVVDTEAFF; CDR3 DNA: TGTGCCACCAGCAGAGAGGTGGTAGACACTGAAGCTTTCTTT
D gene: TRBD1; clone size: NA; J gene: TRBJ1-2; V gene: TRBV6-5; CDR3 protein: CASSYARGLNYGYTF; CDR3 DNA: TGTGCCAGCAGTTACGCCAGGGGGCTGAACTATGGCTACACCTTC
D gene: NA; clone size: NA; J gene: TRBJ1-1; V gene: TRBV27; CDR3 protein: CASSLSPNTEAFF; CDR3 DNA: TGTGCCAGCAGTTTAAGCCCGAACACTGAAGCTTTCTTT
D gene: NA; clone size: NA; J gene: TRBJ2-3; V gene: TRBV2; CDR3 protein: CASSQSRQGGASTDTQYF; CDR3 DNA: TGTGCCAGCAGTCAATCAAGGCAGGGCGGAGCTAGCACAGATACGCAGTATTTT
D gene: TRBD1; clone size: NA; J gene: TRBJ1-4; V gene: TRBV5-6; CDR3 protein: CASSLGGQGNEKLFF; CDR3 DNA: TGTGCCAGCAGCTTGGGGGGACAGGGAAATGAAAAACTGTTTTTT
D gene: TRBD2; clone size: NA; J gene: TRBJ2-7; V gene: TRBV20-1; CDR3 protein: CSASSGGAEPDEQYF; CDR3 DNA: TGCAGTGCCAGTAGCGGGGGGGCCGAACCGGACGAGCAGTACTTC
D gene: TRBD1; clone size: NA; J gene: TRBJ2-4; V gene: TRBV13; CDR3 protein: CASSLADREVNIQYF; CDR3 DNA: TGTGCCAGCAGCTTAGCGGACAGGGAGGTAAACATTCAGTACTTC
D gene: NA; clone size: NA; J gene: TRBJ2-1; V gene: TRBV7-9; CDR3 protein: CASSQQELLPEQFF; CDR3 DNA: TGTGCCAGCAGCCAACAGGAACTTCTCCCCGAGCAGTTCTTC
D gene: NA; clone size: NA; J gene: TRBJ2-3; V gene: TRBV7-2; CDR3 protein: CASSPNLDTQYF; CDR3 DNA: TGTGCCAGCAGCCCCAACTTGGATACGCAGTATTTT
D gene: TRBD1; clone size: NA; J gene: TRBJ1-5; V gene: TRBV6-5; CDR3 protein: CASSPTGANQPQHF; CDR3 DNA: TGTGCCAGCAGTCCGACAGGGGCCAATCAGCCCCAGCATTTT
D gene: NA; clone size: few; J gene: TRBJ2-1; V gene: TRBV7-9; CDR3 protein: CASSRSLSGLSYNEQFF; CDR3 DNA: TGTGCCAGCAGCCGCAGCCTAAGCGGGCTTTCCTACAATGAGCAGTTCTTC
D gene: NA; clone size: NA; J gene: TRBJ1-2; V gene: TRBV2; CDR3 protein: CASSGQVSNYGYTF; CDR3 DNA: TGTGCCAGCAGTGGACAGGTCTCTAACTATGGCTACACCTTC
D gene: TRBD2; clone size: NA; J gene: TRBJ2-1; V gene: TRBV7-3; CDR3 protein: CASSLVAGGNNEQFF; CDR3 DNA: TGTGCCAGCAGCTTAGTAGCGGGGGGGAACAATGAGCAGTTCTTC
D gene: NA; clone size: NA; J gene: TRBJ2-7; V gene: TRBV7-6; CDR3 protein: CASSLARSAEQYF; CDR3 DNA: TGTGCCAGCAGCTTAGCGAGGAGCGCCGAGCAGTACTTC
D gene: NA; clone size: NA; J gene: TRBJ2-2; V gene: TRBV9; CDR3 protein: CASSGRALGAGELFF; CDR3 DNA: TGTGCCAGCAGCGGGAGGGCCCTTGGAGCCGGGGAGCTGTTTTTT
D gene: NA; clone size: NA; J gene: TRBJ1-1; V gene: TRBV7-9; CDR3 protein: CASSLGNPRTEAFF; CDR3 DNA: TGTGCCAGCAGCTTAGGGAACCCGAGGACTGAAGCTTTCTTT
D gene: TRBD1; clone size: NA; J gene: TRBJ2-7; V gene: TRBV7-2; CDR3 protein: CASSLGGWDRSYEQYF; CDR3 DNA: TGTGCCAGCAGCTTAGGGGGGTGGGACAGGAGCTACGAGCAGTACTTC
D gene: NA; clone size: once; J gene: TRBJ2-7; V gene: TRBV9; CDR3 protein: CASSPTGSYEQYF; CDR3 DNA: TGTGCCAGCAGTCCAACAGGGAGTTACGAGCAGTACTTC
D gene: NA; clone size: NA; J gene: TRBJ1-2; V gene: TRBV6-1; CDR3 protein: CANRQAGGGYTF; CDR3 DNA: TGTGCCAACAGACAGGCGGGAGGGGGCTACACCTTC
D gene: NA; clone size: NA; J gene: TRBJ1-2; V gene: TRBV12-3/TRBV12-4; CDR3 protein: CASSLRSSSGYTF; CDR3 DNA: TGTGCCAGCAGTTTGCGGTCGTCTTCTGGCTACACCTTC
D gene: TRBD2; clone size: NA; J gene: TRBJ2-3; V gene: TRBV2; CDR3 protein: CASSEMGLAGAFTDTQYF; CDR3 DNA: TGTGCCAGCAGTGAAATGGGTCTAGCGGGGGCCTTCACAGATACGCAGTATTTT
D gene: NA; clone size: NA; J gene: TRBJ1-2; V gene: TRBV27; CDR3 protein: CASSFRGGGGYTF; CDR3 DNA: TGTGCCAGCAGTTTTAGAGGGGGTGGCGGCTACACCTTC
D gene: NA; clone size: once; J gene: TRBJ1-4; V gene: TRBV6-6; CDR3 protein: CASSYGAAGDGEKLFF; CDR3 DNA: TGTGCCAGCAGTTACGGGGCGGCAGGGGATGGTGAAAAACTGTTTTTT
D gene: NA; clone size: NA; J gene: TRBJ1-2; V gene: TRBV29-1; CDR3 protein: CSVEAGQGNYGYTF; CDR3 DNA: TGCAGCGTTGAAGCGGGTCAGGGAAACTATGGCTACACCTTC
D gene: NA; clone size: NA; J gene: TRBJ1-1; V gene: TRBV12-3/TRBV12-4; CDR3 protein: CASSLKTRTEAFF; CDR3 DNA: TGTGCCAGCAGTCTAAAGACGAGGACTGAAGCTTTCTTT
D gene: TRBD2; clone size: NA; J gene: TRBJ2-1; V gene: TRBV28; CDR3 protein: CASSRMAGVSNEQFF; CDR3 DNA: TGTGCCAGCAGCCGTATGGCGGGAGTTTCCAATGAGCAGTTCTTC
D gene: TRBD1; clone size: NA; J gene: TRBJ1-5; V gene: TRBV6-2/TRBV6-3; CDR3 protein: CASSYGGTGVVQPQHF; CDR3 DNA: TGTGCCAGCAGTTATGGTGGGACAGGGGTTGTTCAGCCCCAGCATTTT
D gene: NA; clone size: NA; J gene: TRBJ1-2; V gene: TRBV30; CDR3 protein: CAWRWGRDYGYTF; CDR3 DNA: TGTGCCTGGAGGTGGGGGAGGGACTATGGCTACACCTTC
D gene: NA; clone size: NA; J gene: TRBJ2-2; V gene: TRBV7-2; CDR3 protein: CASSPTPFLVTGELFF; CDR3 DNA: TGTGCCAGCAGCCCGACGCCCTTTCTTGTTACCGGGGAGCTGTTTTTT
D gene: NA; clone size: NA; J gene: TRBJ2-3; V gene: TRBV27; CDR3 protein: CASSFSGGSDTQYF; CDR3 DNA: TGTGCCAGCAGTTTCAGCGGCGGGTCAGATACGCAGTATTTT
D gene: NA; clone size: NA; J gene: TRBJ1-4; V gene: TRBV7-2; CDR3 protein: CASSSVMSPSEKLFF; CDR3 DNA: TGTGCCAGCAGCTCCGTTATGAGCCCGTCCGAAAAACTGTTTTTT
D gene: NA; clone size: NA; J gene: TRBJ1-3; V gene: TRBV6-6; CDR3 protein: CASSTGGLSGNTIYF; CDR3 DNA: TGTGCCAGCAGTACGGGGGGCTTGTCTGGAAACACCATATATTTT
D gene: NA; clone size: NA; J gene: TRBJ1-4; V gene: TRBV4-3; CDR3 protein: CASSQDLTSGREKLFF; CDR3 DNA: TGCGCCAGCAGCCAAGATCTCACGTCGGGACGTGAAAAACTGTTTTTT
D gene: NA; clone size: NA; J gene: TRBJ1-6; V gene: TRBV12-3/TRBV12-4; CDR3 protein: CASSGGFNSPLHF; CDR3 DNA: TGTGCCAGCAGTGGGGGGTTTAATTCACCCCTCCACTTT
D gene: NA; clone size: NA; J gene: TRBJ2-1; V gene: TRBV3-1/TRBV3-2; CDR3 protein: CASSQAVQKGQFF; CDR3 DNA: TGTGCCAGCAGCCAAGCCGTACAAAAGGGGCAGTTCTTC
D gene: TRBD1; clone size: once; J gene: TRBJ2-6; V gene: TRBV24-1; CDR3 protein: CATSEGGSGANVLTF; CDR3 DNA: TGTGCCACCAGTGAAGGGGGCTCCGGGGCCAACGTCCTGACTTTC
D gene: NA; clone size: NA; J gene: TRBJ2-2; V gene: TRBV7-3; CDR3 protein: CASREQNTGELFF; CDR3 DNA: TGTGCCAGCAGAGAGCAGAACACCGGGGAGCTGTTTTTT
D gene: NA; clone size: NA; J gene: TRBJ1-1; V gene: TRBV27; CDR3 protein: CASSLSRGFTEAFF; CDR3 DNA: TGTGCCAGCAGTTTATCGAGGGGGTTCACTGAAGCTTTCTTT
D gene: TRBD1; clone size: once; J gene: TRBJ2-1; V gene: TRBV5-4; CDR3 protein: CASSSGTGNYNEQFF; CDR3 DNA: TGTGCCAGCAGCTCCGGGACAGGGAACTACAATGAGCAGTTCTTC
D gene: NA; clone size: NA; J gene: TRBJ1-6; V gene: TRBV7-9; CDR3 protein: CASDSSYNSPLHF; CDR3 DNA: TGTGCCAGCGACAGCTCCTATAATTCACCCCTCCACTTT
D gene: TRBD1; clone size: NA; J gene: TRBJ2-5; V gene: TRBV7-2; CDR3 protein: CASSLNRGPPTYF; CDR3 DNA: TGTGCCAGCAGCTTGAACAGGGGGCCCCCGACGTACTTC
D gene: NA; clone size: medium-sized; J gene: TRBJ1-1; V gene: TRBV5-1; CDR3 protein: CASSLGGKGTEAFF; CDR3 DNA: TGCGCCAGCAGCCTGGGCGGTAAGGGCACTGAAGCTTTCTTT
D gene: NA; clone size: NA; J gene: TRBJ1-4; V gene: TRBV18; CDR3 protein: CASSPVGPNEKLFF; CDR3 DNA: TGTGCCAGCTCACCGGTGGGCCCCAATGAAAAACTGTTTTTT
D gene: NA; clone size: NA; J gene: TRBJ1-6; V gene: TRBV28; CDR3 protein: CASSSGGRSPLHF; CDR3 DNA: TGTGCCAGCAGTTCTGGGGGCCGTTCACCCCTCCACTTT
D gene: NA; clone size: few; J gene: TRBJ1-5; V gene: TRBV12-3/TRBV12-4; CDR3 protein: CASSPWSNQPQHF; CDR3 DNA: TGTGCCAGCTCCCCGTGGAGCAATCAGCCCCAGCATTTT
D gene: NA; clone size: few; J gene: TRBJ1-5; V gene: TRBV6-5; CDR3 protein: CASSSQIGQPQHF; CDR3 DNA: TGTGCCAGCAGTTCCCAGATTGGACAGCCCCAGCATTTT
D gene: NA; clone size: NA; J gene: TRBJ2-1; V gene: TRBV6-6; CDR3 protein: CASRGTFPYNEQFF; CDR3 DNA: TGTGCCAGCAGGGGGACGTTTCCCTACAATGAGCAGTTCTTC